The clone carrying this T cell receptor (beta chain) has more than one count but fewer than ten. The people who gave samples were healthy Caucasians from Russia, aged roughly 6 to 95. Total RNA was extracted at no less than 5 micrograms per sample. The data were taken from a study of blood T cells in healthy people across ages. Together with a sample-barcoded 5' primer, a J-beta primer mix was included in a second PCR lasting 7 to 11 cycles. Each cDNA molecule received a tag from a template-switch adaptor that had 12 random nucleotides. TCRdb called the 5' RACE reads again in MiXCR, with one record for every CDR3 protein. Here the sample spans about 1.4 million distinct CDR3 sequences, around 59% being singletons. Germline CDR1 SGHTA, CDR2 FQGNSA. The CDR3 runs to 15 residues. V shed 5 bases and J 8 bases; nucleotides not matched to a gene: 12.

This rearrangement joins TRBV7-2 to TRBJ2-1; 7 positions match TRBD2. Sequenced sample: blood. The clonotype was recovered from a man aged 18-30 years in good health. The CDR3 bases are TGTGCCAGCAGCCCCGGACTAGGTTATATCGATGAGCAGTTCTTC. It codes for CASSPGLGYIDEQFF.